This T cell receptor beta chain came from a study of patients and donors after allogeneic stem cell transplantation. J was trimmed by 4 bases and V by 4 bases; bases with no gene match: 13. The germline V gene encodes CDR1 SGHRS and CDR2 YFSETQ. The CDR3 sequence is 17 residues long. TCRdb used MiXCR to reprocess the RT-PCR reads, holding one entry per CDR3 protein. The sample consists of some 160,000 distinct CDR3 sequences, nearly 25% of them appearing once. This receptor was taken from a human donor who was either an allogeneic HSCT recipient or a stem cell or donor lymphocyte infusion donor (not recorded which). It is not recorded whose cells these are; they may come from a transplant donor. The sample taken for sequencing was blood, either unsorted or a sorted T cell fraction (not recorded which). V gene TRBV5-1 combines with J gene TRBJ2-3; 9 bases line up with TRBD1. CDR3 sequence reads: CASSLLLTGGAADTQYF. The CDR3 nucleotides are TGCGCCAGCAGCCTCCTTTTAACAGGGGGCGCAGCAGATACGCAGTATTTT.